This TCR beta chain was sequenced during a study of naive and memory T cell subsets. Findings and limits, study-wide: In naive cells, over 95% of TCR sequences were seen only once. Diversity fell and Gini index rose from naive through CM, EM, EMRA.

Both TRBC1 and TRBC2 were covered by a beta constant-region primer of two equimolar oligonucleotides. Nested alpha and beta constant-region primers with the SP2 primer drove four PCR rounds on ligated cDNA. TCRdb re-called the UMI-ligation and nested PCR reads through MiXCR, storing one row per CDR3 protein. The sample records roughly 24,000 distinct CDR3 sequences, over 7% being singletons. This clonotype ranks as medium-sized. The antigen remains unidentified. Trimming stripped 2 bases from V and 4 bases from J, with 24 bases between. This CDR3 has 18 amino acids. Germline-derived CDR1 and CDR2 are DFQATT and SNEGSKA (reference sequence).

This TCR derives from a human donor in good health. Sequences were obtained from central memory CD8+ T cells from blood. The rearrangement joins TRBV20-1 to TRBJ2-4, with D possibly TRBD1 on 5 matching bases. The CDR3 bases are TGCAGTGCTAGATTAGGAACGGCAGGCACCAGGGTTAAAAACATTCAGTACTTC. This gives the protein CSARLGTAGTRVKNIQYF.